The source of this T cell receptor (beta chain) is a study of cytotoxic CD8 clonotypes in ibrutinib-treated CLL. The overall study: There were about 11 relapsed/refractory patients and roughly 15 treatment-naive patients, and 17 to 18 were IGHV unmutated. Response samples were obtained once patients had received a median roughly 11 months of treatment, range 6 to 36.

There are a few counts of this clone. Antigen specificity is unknown. The germline gives CDR1 SQVTM, CDR2 ANQGSEA. V was trimmed by 0 bases and J by 4 bases, leaving 15 bases between them. This CDR3 contains 15 residues. TCRdb keeps only in-frame clones here, not all; method: immunoSEQ multiplex PCR. This table has around 140,000 clones, about 84% appearing once. Study-wide results and limits: Elevated clonality accompanied ibrutinib response, with a return toward baseline values at progression. Clonality correlated strongly with circulating CD8+ T cells and exceeded age-matched healthy donors at baseline.

Sequences were derived from PBMCs, sampled after 36 months of ibrutinib treatment. This chain links TRBV29-1 with TRBJ1-1; D is perhaps TRBD1 (6 bases). The receptor's source is a human donor with chronic lymphocytic leukemia. CDR3 sequence: CSVEDILDRPTEAFF. Written as DNA, the CDR3 is TGCAGCGTTGAAGATATATTGGACAGACCCACTGAAGCTTTCTTT.